What follows are 25 T cell receptor beta chains derived from one specimen sequenced in a study of CD4 T cell repertoires in COVID-19. Using immunoSEQ multiplex PCR, the repertoire was profiled, and TCRdb retains in-frame clones only, with some absent. Of approximately 79,000 clones in the sample, roughly 80% were seen once. The input for sequencing was CD4+ T cells from peripheral blood, taken after recovery from COVID-19. These TCRs come from a human donor who had COVID-19.

The CDR3 DNA follows: TGCAGCGTTGAAGAGGGCAGGGGCTCCTATGGCTACACCTTC. Translation: CSVEEGRGSYGYTF. The V and J genes are TRBV29-1 and TRBJ1-2, with D possibly matching TRBD1 (6 bases). CDR1 and CDR2 from the germline V gene are SQVTM and ANQGSEA. The CDR3 sequence is 14 residues long. V gave up 0 bases and J gave up 4 bases, with 12 bases separating them. The whole variable domain, remainder taken from reference TRBV29-1 and TRBJ1-2, is SAVISQKPSRDICQRGTSLTIQCQVDSQVTMMFWYRQQPGQSLTLIATANQGSEATYESGFVIDKFPISRPNLTFSTLTVSNMSPEDSSIYLCSVEEGRGSYGYTFGSGTRLTVV.

The rearrangement links TRBV5-1 to TRBJ2-5, with D maybe TRBD2 (7 bases). From germline, CDR1 is SGHRS and CDR2 YFSETQ. Trimming shortened V by 4 bases and J by 5 bases, and 18 bases separated the two germline ends. This CDR3 is 15 amino acids long. CDR3 sequence reads: CASSLIPGEGETQYF. DNA of the CDR3: TGCGCCAGCAGCCTGATCCCAGGGGAGGGCGAGACCCAGTACTTC.

This clone was recorded once. The rearrangement uses TRBV10-1 and TRBJ2-1, with D unresolved. The ends were cut back, 4 bases at V and 2 bases at J, with 9 bases in the middle. This CDR3 is built from 14 residues. CDR1 and CDR2 from the germline V gene are WNHNN and SYGVQD (reference sequence). The CDR3 coding sequence is TGCGCCAGCAGTGTTCAGCCTACCTACAATGAGCAGTTCTTC. Protein product: CASSVQPTYNEQFF.

The rearrangement joins TRBV12-5 to TRBJ2-2, with 7 bases fitting TRBD1. Trimming took 4 bases from V and 0 from J; bases not matched to a gene: 11. The CDR3 extends over 18 amino acids. Germline lookup yields CDR1 LGHNT and CDR2 FRNRAP. The CDR3 nucleotides are TGTGCTAGTGGTTCCCGGGACAGACCCTCATCGAACACCGGGGAGCTGTTTTTT. The encoded protein is CASGSRDRPSSNTGELFF.

This clone was found once. The chain recombines TRBV19 with TRBJ1-6; no firm D call. The germline V gene encodes CDR1 LNHDA and CDR2 SQIVND (reference sequence). The V end was cut by 3 bases, the J end by 6 bases, with 9 bases between. The CDR3 is made up of 14 amino acids. The CDR3 spells CASSITARNSPLHF. CDR3 nucleotide sequence: TGTGCCAGTAGTATTACAGCGCGTAATTCACCCCTCCACTTT.

The chain's CDR3 is CASSLTGMNTEAFF. The CDR3 DNA is TGCGCCAGCAGCTTGACAGGAATGAACACTGAAGCTTTCTTT. V and J are TRBV5-1 and TRBJ1-1, with D tentatively TRBD1 (5 bases). The germline V gene encodes CDR1 SGHRS and CDR2 YFSETQ. V lost 1 base and J 0 bases, leaving 7 bases between the germline ends. This CDR3 comprises 14 residues.

This sequence joins TRBV30 and TRBJ2-2; a weak D match, TRBD1 (5 bases). The length of the CDR3 is 13 residues. Trimming stripped 8 bases from V and 0 bases from J, with 10 bases between. Germline values: CDR1 GTSNPN, CDR2 SVGIG (reference sequence). The CDR3 protein is CAEKGPNTGELFF. The CDR3 nucleotides read TGTGCCGAAAAGGGGCCGAACACCGGGGAGCTGTTTTTT.

This sequence joins TRBV5-1 and TRBJ2-3; D not resolved. The ends were cut back, 0 bases at V and 2 bases at J, with 4 bases in the middle. There are 13 residues in the CDR3. CDR1 is SGHRS and CDR2 is YFSETQ in the germline V gene. The CDR3 reads CASSLGDTDTQYF. CDR3 bases: TGCGCCAGCAGCTTGGGGGACACAGATACGCAGTATTTT.

This clone was observed a few times. The chain is built from TRBV7-2 and TRBJ2-5; D is unclear. V was trimmed by 4 bases and J by 4 bases, leaving 19 bases between them. The CDR3 is 16 residues long. Germline V CDR1 and CDR2: SGHTA, FQGNSA. DNA of the CDR3: TGTGCCAGCAGCTCACAGTATGGTGGGCCAGGAGAGACCCAGTACTTC. Translating gives CASSSQYGGPGETQYF.

The genes are TRBV13 and TRBJ2-1, with D possibly being TRBD2 (6 bases). The CDR3 loop spans 14 amino acids. V was clipped by 1 base and J by 9 bases, with 13 bases between them. Germline lookup yields CDR1 PRHDT and CDR2 FYEKMQ (reference sequence). DNA of the CDR3: TGTGCCAGCAGCTTAGAACGGGAGAGTGGTGAGCAGTTCTTC. This encodes CASSLERESGEQFF.

The rearrangement uses TRBV6-5 and TRBJ1-1, with D perhaps matching TRBD1 (6 bases). The germline V gene encodes CDR1 MNHEY and CDR2 SVGAGI. The CDR3 has 13 residues. V dropped 6 bases and J dropped 4 bases, with 12 bases sitting between them. The CDR3 sequence is CASSRNRATEAFF. The DNA of the CDR3 is TGTGCCAGCAGCCGAAACAGGGCCACTGAAGCTTTCTTT.

This sequence joins TRBV5-1 and TRBJ2-5, with D uncertain. V was cut by 1 base and J by 5 bases, with 3 bases left in between. This CDR3 region has 11 residues. Per the germline V gene, CDR1 is SGHRS and CDR2 is YFSETQ. CDR3 coding DNA: TGCGCCAGCAGCTTGATGGAGACCCAGTACTTC. As protein: CASSLMETQYF.

This chain uses TRBV7-8 with TRBJ2-1, with D hard to call. This CDR3 is 16 amino acids long. Germline CDR1 is SGHVS and CDR2 is FQNEAQ. V was trimmed by 1 base and J by 6 bases, leaving 16 bases between them. The CDR3 region has the DNA TGTGCCAGCAGCTTAGAACGGGTATTAGCCGCCAATGAGCAGTTCTTC. Protein: CASSLERVLAANEQFF.

V gene TRBV6-5 combines with J gene TRBJ2-2; D may be TRBD1 (6 bases). V lost 7 bases and J 4 bases, leaving 13 bases between the germline ends. Germline V lookup: CDR1 MNHEY, CDR2 SVGAGI. CDR3 length: 14 amino acids. The CDR3 region has the DNA TGTGCCAGCAATGTGGCAGGGGCCACCGGGGAGCTGTTTTTT. Translation gives CASNVAGATGELFF.

The chain couples TRBV6-6 to TRBJ2-3, with D possibly matching TRBD1 (6 bases). Trimming pared 6 bases from V and 2 bases from J, leaving 15 bases between. This CDR3 has 15 residues. Germline V CDR1 and CDR2: MNHNY, SVGAGI (reference sequence). In DNA, the CDR3 is TGTGCCAGCAGGCCCAACCGGGACAACACAGATACGCAGTATTTT. Translating gives CASRPNRDNTDTQYF.

J is TRBJ1-1 and V is TRBV7-6, with 8 bases that match TRBD1. The CDR3 runs to 14 residues. Losses at the gene ends were 3 bases for V and 3 bases for J; bases not matched to a gene: 3. Germline CDR1 SGHVS, CDR2 FNYEAQ. The DNA for the CDR3 is TGTGCCAGCAGCTTGAACAGGGGGTACACTGAAGCTTTCTTT. The encoded protein is CASSLNRGYTEAFF.

This clone was observed once. The rearrangement uses TRBV6-5 and TRBJ1-5, with a tentative D call TRBD1 (5 bases). V gave up 6 bases and J gave up 6 bases, with 18 bases separating them. Per germline, CDR1 MNHEY and CDR2 SVGAGI. The CDR3 length is 15 residues. The CDR3 reads CASSPPGSRGQPQHF. The CDR3 bases are TGTGCCAGCAGCCCCCCCGGGTCAAGGGGTCAGCCCCAGCATTTT.

V is TRBV18 and J is TRBJ2-5; D could derive from TRBD1 or TRBD2 (5 bases each). The CDR3 contains 14 residues. The V end lost 6 bases, the J end lost 5 bases, and 16 bases lay between the germline ends. Germline V gene lookup returns CDR1 KGHSH and CDR2 LQKENI. The CDR3 here is CASSLNRGVETQYF. Here the CDR3 DNA reads TGTGCCAGCTCCCTCAACCGAGGGGTCGAGACCCAGTACTTC.

The rearrangement links TRBV28 to TRBJ1-1; D remains unclear. The CDR3 spans 14 residues. Trimming removed 2 bases from V and 0 bases from J, with 7 bases in between. CDR1 and CDR2 from the germline V gene are MDHEN and SYDVKM. Here the CDR3 DNA reads TGTGCCAGCAGTTTAGCCCAAATGAACACTGAAGCTTTCTTT. It codes for CASSLAQMNTEAFF.

The chain recombines TRBV18 with TRBJ1-1; D gene unclear. The CDR3 spans 14 residues. V gave up 3 bases and J gave up 4 bases, with 12 bases separating them. From germline, CDR1 is KGHSH and CDR2 LQKENI. CDR3 bases: TGTGCCAGCTCACCGGGGAATCGGGGCACTGAAGCTTTCTTT. It translates to CASSPGNRGTEAFF.

This sequence joins TRBV4-2 and TRBJ2-7, with 7 nucleotides matching TRBD1. Germline V lookup: CDR1 LGHNA, CDR2 YNFKEQ. This CDR3 region has 14 residues. J gave up 6 bases and V 1 base, and 6 bases lay outside the gene matches. As DNA, the CDR3 is TGTGCCAGCAGCCAAGCGTACAGGGGTCGCGAGCAGTACTTC. Amino acid sequence: CASSQAYRGREQYF.

The chain recombines TRBV3-1 (or the pseudogene TRBV3-2) with TRBJ2-3; D unresolved. The V end lost 1 base, the J end lost 0 bases, and 11 bases lay between the germline ends. The CDR3 runs 16 residues. CDR1 LGHDT and CDR2 YNNKEL come from the germline V gene (reference sequence). The CDR3 here is CASSQGWRSSTDTQYF. The CDR3 bases are TGTGCCAGCAGCCAAGGGTGGAGATCCAGCACAGATACGCAGTATTTT.

V gene TRBV7-2 combines with J gene TRBJ2-6; D remains ambiguous. CDR3 length equals 13 residues. Trimming shortened V by 8 bases and J by 2 bases, and 7 bases separated the two germline ends. CDR1 is SGHTA, CDR2 FQGNSA, per germline. The CDR3 DNA is TGTGCCAGCGAACTGGCTGGGGCCAACGTCCTGACTTTC. Translating gives CASELAGANVLTF.

The chain combines TRBV5-1 with TRBJ2-7; tentatively, D is TRBD2 (5 bases). Germline V gene sequence: CDR1 SGHRS, CDR2 YFSETQ. This CDR3 region has 14 residues. Trimming shortened V by 1 base and J by 3 bases, and 11 bases separated the two germline ends. The CDR3 loop reads CASSLNPGVYEQYF. CDR3 nucleotides: TGCGCCAGCAGCTTGAATCCCGGGGTCTACGAGCAGTACTTC.

This clone was detected once. The chain uses TRBV7-8 and TRBJ2-5; D not resolved. V was trimmed by 5 bases and J by 5 bases, leaving 9 bases between them. This CDR3 is 12 amino acids long. Germline values: CDR1 SGHVS, CDR2 FQNEAQ. This CDR3 is CASSPLWETQYF. Written as DNA, the CDR3 is TGTGCCAGCAGCCCCCTATGGGAGACCCAGTACTTC. The variable domain in full, completed from reference TRBV7-8 and TRBJ2-5, reads GAGVSQSPRYKVAKRGQDVALRCDPISGHVSLFWYQQALGQGPEFLTYFQNEAQLDKSGLPSDRFFAERPEGSVSTLKIQRTQQEDSAVYLCASSPLWETQYFGPGTRLLVL.